The source of this T cell receptor (beta chain) is a study of T cell responses to AZD1222 COVID-19 vaccine. Study as a whole: Researchers grouped second doses given at about 4 or about 12 weeks into one pool.

Study conclusions and caveats: It should be noted that donors were predominantly white British and more often female, and clonal diversity was possibly underestimated. Sampled repertoires all dated from after the peak T cell response. Seropositivity was recorded at baseline in only a handful of AZD1222 recipients.

The CDR3 loop spans 16 amino acids. V lost 5 bases to trimming and J lost 1 base; unmatched junction nucleotides: 10. CDR1 MDHEN and CDR2 SYDVKM come from the germline V gene. This table comes from immunoSEQ multiplex PCR, and its TCRdb copy is limited to in-frame clones, with some not included. This table has some 55,000 clones, more than 70% appearing once. Turning to this clone: Its cognate antigen is unknown.

The chain combines TRBV28 with TRBJ2-5; 7 bases align to TRBD2. This receptor was identified in an adult in good health. The sequences come from peripheral blood, collected on day 0 of AZD1222 vaccination. The chain's CDR3 is CASSPRGIAGQETQYF. As DNA, the CDR3 is TGTGCCAGCAGTCCCCGTGGCATAGCGGGCCAAGAGACCCAGTACTTC.